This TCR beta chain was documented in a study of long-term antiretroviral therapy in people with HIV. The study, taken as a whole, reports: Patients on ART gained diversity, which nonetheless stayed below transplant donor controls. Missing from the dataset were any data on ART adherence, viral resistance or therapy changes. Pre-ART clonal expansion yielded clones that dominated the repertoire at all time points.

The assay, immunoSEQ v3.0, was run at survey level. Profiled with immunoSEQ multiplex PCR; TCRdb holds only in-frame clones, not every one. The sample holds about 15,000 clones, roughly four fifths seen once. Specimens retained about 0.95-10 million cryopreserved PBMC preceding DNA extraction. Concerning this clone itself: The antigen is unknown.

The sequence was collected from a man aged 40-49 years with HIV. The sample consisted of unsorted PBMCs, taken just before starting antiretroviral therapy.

The CDR3 loop is CASSEGLTGNTEAFF. The CDR3 bases are TGTGCCAGCAGTGAGGGCTTAACAGGGAACACTGAAGCTTTCTTT. The rearrangement uses TRBV6-1 and TRBJ1-1; a weak D match, TRBD1 (5 bases). Per germline, CDR1 MNHNS and CDR2 SASEGT. The CDR3 runs to 15 residues. V was pared by 3 bases and J by 1 base, with 12 bases between.